The 15 T cell receptor beta chains below were found in one sample sequenced in a study of radiotherapy plus CTLA-4 blockade in lung cancer listed by TCRdb under 2018. The protocol used for the library was the immunoSEQ multiplex PCR assay. In TCRdb, the immuneACCESS table is reduced to in-frame sequences with V and J assigned. These tables do not hold every clone; where another copy was compared, an unresolved V gene accounts for under half, and the others remain unexplained. This sample holds 65,000 to 100,000 clones; roughly four fifths were observed only once. The ten largest make up under 0.85% of the sample. The specimen comprised peripheral blood, sampled from a patient treated with radiotherapy plus ipilimumab. These receptors all stem from a human donor with non-small cell lung cancer who had stable disease on radiotherapy plus ipilimumab.

The chain is built from TRBV7-3 and TRBJ2-3; 10 bases line up with TRBD2. J lost 3 bases, V lost 0 bases, and 6 bases had no gene match. CDR3 length: 17 amino acids. Germline lookup yields CDR1 SGHTA and CDR2 FQGTGA. As DNA, the CDR3 is TGTGCCAGCAGCTTAACGGCTAGCGGGAGTATAACAGATACGCAGTATTTT. Translating gives CASSLTASGSITDTQYF.

The V gene is TRBV19, the J gene TRBJ1-2, with TRBD1 as a possible D gene (6 bases). Germline CDR1 is LNHDA and CDR2 is SQIVND (reference sequence). Between the trimmed V and J ends, which lost 8 bases and 7 bases, there was a span of 26 bases. CDR3 length equals 16 residues. CDR3 region: CASVPGDTLRTGGYTF. The CDR3 nucleotides are TGTGCCAGTGTCCCAGGGGACACCCTCCGGACGGGTGGCTACACCTTC.

This clone has just a few counts. V is TRBV2 and J is TRBJ1-6; maybe TRBD1 (6 bases). Germline V CDR1 and CDR2: SNHLY, FYNNEI. The V gene lost 7 bases and the J gene lost 2 bases, with 6 bases spanning the gap. The length of the CDR3 is 13 residues. As DNA, the CDR3 is TGTGCCAGCACAGGGGCCTATAATTCACCCCTCCACTTT. Its protein product is CASTGAYNSPLHF. Drawing the rest from reference TRBV2 and TRBJ1-6, the complete variable domain is EPEVTQTPSHQVTQMGQEVILRCVPISNHLYFYWYRQILGQKVEFLVSFYNNEISEKSEIFDDQFSVERPDGSNFTLKIRSTKLEDSAMYFCASTGAYNSPLHFGNGTRLTVT.

About this clone itself: The junction does not match germline at one end; this may be a read error. Additional DNA sequences in this sample encode the identical CDR3. The chain employs TRBV28 and TRBJ2-7; weak D call: TRBD2 (5 bases). The germline V gene has CDR1 MDHEN and CDR2 SYDVKM. The CDR3 covers 11 residues. The CDR3 loop is CASSTDYEQYF. In DNA form, the CDR3 reads TGTGCCAGCAGTACAGACTACGAGCAGTACTTT.

The J gene is TRBJ1-2, the V gene TRBV11-2; D is unclear. V dropped 1 base and J dropped 8 bases, with 11 bases sitting between them. From germline, CDR1 is SGHAT and CDR2 FQNNGV. The CDR3 loop spans 13 amino acids. CDR3 residues: CASSLGLTRGYTF. The CDR3 nucleotides read TGTGCCAGCAGCTTAGGTCTCACACGGGGCTACACCTTC.

The V gene is TRBV6-1, the J gene TRBJ2-3; D is unresolved. Germline V CDR1 and CDR2: MNHNS, SASEGT. CDR3 length: 17 residues. The germline V and J ends were trimmed by 2 bases and 2 bases, with 17 bases remaining between them. The CDR3 protein is CASSEYPQLGLTDTQYF. CDR3 nucleotides: TGTGCCAGCAGTGAATATCCCCAGTTAGGGCTCACAGATACGCAGTATTTT.

This clone turned up a few times. The chain recombines TRBV5-4 with TRBJ2-7; D is unresolved. The CDR3 covers 11 residues. CDR1 is SGHNT, CDR2 YYREEE, per germline (reference sequence). V lost 4 bases to trimming and J lost 6 bases, with 8 bases between them. DNA for the CDR3: TGTGCCAGCAGCATCACAGCCGAGCAGTACTTC. Amino acid sequence: CASSITAEQYF.

The CDR3 DNA reads TGTGCCAGCAGTTTACGGGACGGTAGCAATCAGCCCCAGCATTTT. It is translated as CASSLRDGSNQPQHF. V is TRBV6-1 and J is TRBJ1-5; the D gene is possibly TRBD1 (5 bases). V gave up 5 bases and J gave up 0 bases, with 11 bases separating them. CDR3 length: 15 residues. CDR1 is MNHNS and CDR2 is SASEGT in the germline V gene.

This clone was observed a single time. The rearrangement links TRBV5-1 to TRBJ1-1; 11 nucleotides agree with TRBD1. Germline CDR1 SGHRS, CDR2 YFSETQ. The junction had 9 bases not matched to a gene; V was cut back by 4 bases and J by 4 bases. This CDR3 spans 16 amino acids. The CDR3 loop reads CASSDRDRGSRTEAFF. The CDR3 nucleotides are TGCGCCAGCAGCGACCGGGACAGGGGGTCTCGCACTGAAGCTTTCTTT.

The chain joins TRBV9 to TRBJ2-3; D is uncertain. The CDR3 is 13 amino acids. V shed 3 bases and J shed 4 bases, with 9 bases lying between them. CDR1 and CDR2 from the germline V gene are SGDLS and YYNGEE. Written as DNA, the CDR3 is TGTGCCAGCAGCGAAGGTCCCTCAGATACGCAGTATTTT. Amino acid sequence: CASSEGPSDTQYF.

This chain uses TRBV5-1 with TRBJ1-2; the D is unclear. Germline CDR1 SGHRS, CDR2 YFSETQ. V lost 0 bases to trimming and J lost 4 bases, with 10 bases between them. This CDR3 spans 14 amino acids. The CDR3 sequence is CASSLDPGIYGYTF. The CDR3 nucleotides read TGCGCCAGCAGCTTGGATCCGGGAATCTATGGCTACACCTTC.

This clone occurred once. This rearrangement joins TRBV11-2 to TRBJ1-2; the match to TRBD1 covers 7 bases. The CDR3 has 14 amino acids. CDR1 SGHAT and CDR2 FQNNGV come from the germline V gene. Trimming removed 4 bases from V and 4 bases from J; junction bases left unmatched: 6. CDR3 residues: CASSSRQGAYGYTF. The CDR3 region has the DNA TGTGCCAGCAGCTCACGACAGGGTGCCTATGGCTACACCTTC.

This clone was seen only once. This rearrangement joins TRBV2 to TRBJ1-2; tentatively, D is TRBD1 (5 bases). CDR1 and CDR2 from the germline V gene are SNHLY and FYNNEI. V lost 8 bases to trimming and J lost 2 bases, with 18 bases between them. There are 15 residues in the CDR3. CDR3: CASRGDRILNYGYTF. CDR3 nucleotides: TGTGCCAGCCGGGGGGACCGGATCCTAAACTATGGCTACACCTTC.

This clone has just one count. The chain employs TRBV27 and TRBJ2-7, with 8 bases lining up with TRBD1. Unmatched junction bases numbered 8, after V lost 5 bases and J lost 5 bases. Looked up from germline, CDR1 is MNHEY and CDR2 is SMNVEV (reference sequence). This CDR3 comprises 14 residues. In DNA, the CDR3 is TGTGCCAGCAGTCCCGGACAGGGTTCGAACGAGCAGTACTTC. It specifies CASSPGQGSNEQYF.

The chain recombines TRBV29-1 with TRBJ2-6; no reliable D call. Between the trimmed V and J ends, which lost 0 bases and 4 bases, there was a span of 16 bases. This CDR3 contains 17 residues. Germline V gives CDR1 SQVTM, CDR2 ANQGSEA. The CDR3 protein is CSVEDRPRANGANVLTF. The CDR3 nucleotides read TGCAGCGTTGAAGATAGACCCCGCGCCAACGGGGCCAACGTCCTGACTTTC.